The sequence of this T cell receptor (beta chain) was determined in a study of blood T cell repertoires in COVID-19. The overall study: The analysed material was cDNA or gDNA that came from T cells, B-cell-depleted T cells, or PBMCs.

The CDR3 is made up of 13 amino acids. Germline V lookup: CDR1 SQVTM, CDR2 ANQGSEA. Trimming removed 7 bases at V and 0 bases at J, with 10 bases between. Measured with immunoSEQ multiplex PCR; TCRdb has only the in-frame clones, and not every one. This sample has under 200,000 clones, with more than 85% found just once. The sequenced material came from peripheral blood. The sequence came from a man younger than 35 with acute or convalescent COVID-19. The chain uses TRBV29-1 and TRBJ2-1; D ambiguous. CDR3 region: CSAEPSSYNEQFF. The CDR3 DNA reads TGCAGCGCAGAGCCGAGCTCCTACAATGAGCAGTTCTTC.